The sample holds a few counts of the clone carrying this TCR beta chain. This entry belongs to a study of metastatic and nonmetastatic thyroid tumors. Study-wide context: From malignant and benign thyroid patients, repertoires in blood and in tumor or nodule tissue were compared.

None of the patients had undergone any treatment ahead of thyroid surgery. The CDR3 is made up of 12 amino acids. The ends were cut back, 3 bases at V and 8 bases at J, with 8 bases in the middle. CDR1 is LNHNV and CDR2 is YYDKDF in the germline V gene (reference sequence). Methods used by the authors: Researchers built a distant-metastasis classifier for papillary thyroid cancer that drew on CDR3 differences across clinicopathological groups. TCRdb called clones again from the PCR reads with MiXCR. It is TCRdb's table, rather than the study itself, that gives the V and J calls and clone size. In the table there are roughly 81,000 clones, around 7.8% of which are singletons.

Sequencing was performed on blood. The chain is built from TRBV15 and TRBJ2-1; D unresolved. The receptor was derived from a female donor with papillary thyroid cancer or a benign thyroid nodule (not recorded which). Some clones in this sample may be carry-over from other donors' samples. The CDR3 nucleotides are TGTGCCACCAGCAGGTTGGTTGATGAGCAGTTCTTC. Amino acids: CATSRLVDEQFF.